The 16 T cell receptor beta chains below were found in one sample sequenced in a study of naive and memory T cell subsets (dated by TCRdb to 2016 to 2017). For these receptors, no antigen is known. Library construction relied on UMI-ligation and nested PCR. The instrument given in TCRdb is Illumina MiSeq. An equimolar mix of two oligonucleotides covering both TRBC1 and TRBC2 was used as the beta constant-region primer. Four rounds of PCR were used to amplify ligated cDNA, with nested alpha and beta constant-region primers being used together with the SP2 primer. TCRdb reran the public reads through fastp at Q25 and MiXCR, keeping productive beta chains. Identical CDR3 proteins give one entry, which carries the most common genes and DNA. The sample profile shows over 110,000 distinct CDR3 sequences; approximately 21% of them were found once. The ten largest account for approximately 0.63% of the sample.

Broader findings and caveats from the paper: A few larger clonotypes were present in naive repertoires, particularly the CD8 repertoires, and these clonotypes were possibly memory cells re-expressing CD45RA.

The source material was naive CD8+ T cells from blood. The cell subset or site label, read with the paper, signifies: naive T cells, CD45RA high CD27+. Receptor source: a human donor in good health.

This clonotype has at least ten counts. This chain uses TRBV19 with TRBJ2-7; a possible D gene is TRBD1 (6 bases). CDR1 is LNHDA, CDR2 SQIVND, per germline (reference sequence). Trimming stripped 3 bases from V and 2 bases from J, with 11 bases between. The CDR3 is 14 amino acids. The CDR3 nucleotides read TGTGCCAGTAGTATGGTGGACAGTGCCTACGAGCAGTACTTC. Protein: CASSMVDSAYEQYF. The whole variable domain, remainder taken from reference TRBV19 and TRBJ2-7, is DGGITQSPKYLFRKEGQNVTLSCEQNLNHDAMYWYRQDPGQGLRLIYYSQIVNDFQKGDIAEGYSVSREKKESFPLTVTSAQKNPTAFYLCASSMVDSAYEQYFGPGTRLTVT.

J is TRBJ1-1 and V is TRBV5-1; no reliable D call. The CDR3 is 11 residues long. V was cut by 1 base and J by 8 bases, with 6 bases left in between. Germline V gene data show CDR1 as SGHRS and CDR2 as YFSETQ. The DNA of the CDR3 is TGCGCCAGCAGCTTGAAGGGCGAAGCTTTCTTT. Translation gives CASSLKGEAFF. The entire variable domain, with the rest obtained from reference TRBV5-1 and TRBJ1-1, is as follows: KAGVTQTPRYLIKTRGQQVTLSCSPISGHRSVSWYQQTPGQGLQFLFEYFSETQRNKGNFPGRFSGRQFSNSRSEMNVSTLELGDSALYLCASSLKGEAFFGQGTRLTVV.

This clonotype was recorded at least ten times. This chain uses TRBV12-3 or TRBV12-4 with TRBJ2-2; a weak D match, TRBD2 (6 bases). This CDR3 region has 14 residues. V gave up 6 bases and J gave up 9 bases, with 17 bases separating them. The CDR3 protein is CASSEGLEIRELFF. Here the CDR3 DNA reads TGTGCCAGCAGCGAGGGACTTGAAATCCGGGAGCTGTTTTTT.

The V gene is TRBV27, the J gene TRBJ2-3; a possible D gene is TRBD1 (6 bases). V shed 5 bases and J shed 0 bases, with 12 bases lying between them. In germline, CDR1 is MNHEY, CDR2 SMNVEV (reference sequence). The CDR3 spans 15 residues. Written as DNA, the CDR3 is TGTGCCAGCAGTCCCGGGACAACTAGCACAGATACGCAGTATTTT. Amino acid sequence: CASSPGTTSTDTQYF.

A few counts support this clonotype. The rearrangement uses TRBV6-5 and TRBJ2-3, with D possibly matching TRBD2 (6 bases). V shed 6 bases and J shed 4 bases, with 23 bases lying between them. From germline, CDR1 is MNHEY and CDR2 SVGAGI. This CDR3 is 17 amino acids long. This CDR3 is CASSHPSVRGIPDTQYF. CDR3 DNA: TGTGCCAGCAGCCATCCGTCCGTCCGGGGGATCCCAGATACGCAGTATTTT.

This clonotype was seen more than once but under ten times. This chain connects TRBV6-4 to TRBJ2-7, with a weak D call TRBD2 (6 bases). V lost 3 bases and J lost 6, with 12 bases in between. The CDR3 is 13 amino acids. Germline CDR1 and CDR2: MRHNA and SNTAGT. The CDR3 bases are TGTGCCAGCAGTGAACTAGCTGATCGCGAGCAGTACTTC. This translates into CASSELADREQYF.

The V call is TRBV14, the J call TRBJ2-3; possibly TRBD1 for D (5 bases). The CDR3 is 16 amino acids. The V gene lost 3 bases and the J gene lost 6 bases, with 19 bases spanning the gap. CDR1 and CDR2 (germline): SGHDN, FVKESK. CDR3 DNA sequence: TGTGCCAGCAGCCAGGAAGACAGCCTTAACAGCGATACGCAGTATTTT. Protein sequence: CASSQEDSLNSDTQYF.

The chain's CDR3 is CASSPMKYRSQETQYF. CDR3 in DNA: TGTGCCAGCAGCCCAATGAAATACAGGTCCCAAGAGACCCAGTACTTC. The chain joins TRBV7-8 to TRBJ2-5; D is possibly TRBD1 (5 bases). V was pared by 5 bases and J by 1 base, with 17 bases between. The CDR3 has 16 residues. The germline V gene encodes CDR1 SGHVS and CDR2 FQNEAQ. The full variable domain, its missing parts supplied by reference TRBV7-8 and TRBJ2-5, is GAGVSQSPRYKVAKRGQDVALRCDPISGHVSLFWYQQALGQGPEFLTYFQNEAQLDKSGLPSDRFFAERPEGSVSTLKIQRTQQEDSAVYLCASSPMKYRSQETQYFGPGTRLLVL.

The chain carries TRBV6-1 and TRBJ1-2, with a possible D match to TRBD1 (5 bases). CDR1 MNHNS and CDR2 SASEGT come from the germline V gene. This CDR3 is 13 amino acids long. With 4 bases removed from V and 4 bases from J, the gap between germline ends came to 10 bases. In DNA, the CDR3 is TGTGCCAGCAGTGTTGACAGTACCTATGGCTACACCTTC. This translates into CASSVDSTYGYTF.

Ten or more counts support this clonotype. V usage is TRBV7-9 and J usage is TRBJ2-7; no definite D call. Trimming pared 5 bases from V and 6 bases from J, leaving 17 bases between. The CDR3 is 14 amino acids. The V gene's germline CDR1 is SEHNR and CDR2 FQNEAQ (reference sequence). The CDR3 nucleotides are TGTGCCAGCAGCGAAGCCATCTTGGGGTTCGAGCAGTACTTC. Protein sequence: CASSEAILGFEQYF.

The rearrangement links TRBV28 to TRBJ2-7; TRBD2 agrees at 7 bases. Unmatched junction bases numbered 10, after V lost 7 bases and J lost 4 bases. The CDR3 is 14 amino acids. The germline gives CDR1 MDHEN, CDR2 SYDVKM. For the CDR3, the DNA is TGTGCCAGCACCGCCCTAGCGGAGCTATACGAGCAGTACTTC. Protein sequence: CASTALAELYEQYF. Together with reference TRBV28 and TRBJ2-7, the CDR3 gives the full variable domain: DVKVTQSSRYLVKRTGEKVFLECVQDMDHENMFWYRQDPGLGLRLIYFSYDVKMKEKGDIPEGYSVSREKKERFSLILESASTNQTSMYLCASTALAELYEQYFGPGTRLTVT.

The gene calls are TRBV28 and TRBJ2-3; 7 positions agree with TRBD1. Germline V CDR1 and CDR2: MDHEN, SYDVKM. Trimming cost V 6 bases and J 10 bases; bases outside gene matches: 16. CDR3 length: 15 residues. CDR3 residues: CASSQPGQSILAQYF. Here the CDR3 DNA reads TGTGCCAGCAGCCAACCGGGACAGTCAATCCTCGCGCAGTATTTT.

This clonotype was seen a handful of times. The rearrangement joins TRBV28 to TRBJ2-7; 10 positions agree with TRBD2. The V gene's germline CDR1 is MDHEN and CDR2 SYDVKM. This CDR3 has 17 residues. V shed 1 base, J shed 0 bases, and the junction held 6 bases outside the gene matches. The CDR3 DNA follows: TGTGCCAGCAGTTTATCTAGCGGGAGTCTCTTCTCCTACGAGCAGTACTTC. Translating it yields CASSLSSGSLFSYEQYF.

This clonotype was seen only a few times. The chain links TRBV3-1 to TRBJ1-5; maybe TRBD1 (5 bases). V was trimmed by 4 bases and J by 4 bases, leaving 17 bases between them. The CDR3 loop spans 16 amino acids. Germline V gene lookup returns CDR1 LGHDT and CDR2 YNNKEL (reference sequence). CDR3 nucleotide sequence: TGTGCCAGCAGCCTCGGGGGAGGAAGGTATAATCAGCCCCAGCATTTT. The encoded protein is CASSLGGGRYNQPQHF.

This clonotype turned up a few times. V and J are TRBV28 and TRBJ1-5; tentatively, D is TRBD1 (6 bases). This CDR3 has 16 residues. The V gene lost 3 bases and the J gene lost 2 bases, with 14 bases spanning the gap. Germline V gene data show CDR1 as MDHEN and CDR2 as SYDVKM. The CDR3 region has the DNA TGTGCCAGCAGTTTGATACAGGGCGGCGGCAATCAGCCCCAGCATTTT. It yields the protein CASSLIQGGGNQPQHF.

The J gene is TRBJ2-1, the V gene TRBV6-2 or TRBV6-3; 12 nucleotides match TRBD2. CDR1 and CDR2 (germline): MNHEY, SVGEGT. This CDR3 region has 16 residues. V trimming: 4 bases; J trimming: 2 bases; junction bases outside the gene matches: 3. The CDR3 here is CASSLTSGSTYNEQFF. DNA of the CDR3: TGTGCCAGCAGTTTGACTAGCGGGAGCACCTACAATGAGCAGTTCTTC.